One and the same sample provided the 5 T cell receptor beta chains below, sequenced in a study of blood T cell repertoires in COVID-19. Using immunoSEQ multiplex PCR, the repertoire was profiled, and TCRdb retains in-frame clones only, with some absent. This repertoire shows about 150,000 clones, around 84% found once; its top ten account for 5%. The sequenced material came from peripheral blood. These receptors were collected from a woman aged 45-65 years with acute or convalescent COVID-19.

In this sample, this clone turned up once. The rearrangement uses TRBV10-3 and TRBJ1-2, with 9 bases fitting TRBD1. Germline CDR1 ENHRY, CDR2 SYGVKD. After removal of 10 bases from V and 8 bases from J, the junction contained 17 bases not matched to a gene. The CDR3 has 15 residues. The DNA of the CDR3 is TGTGCCACCGGAGATTCGACAGGGGGTTCCTTCGGCTACACCTTC. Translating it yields CATGDSTGGSFGYTF.

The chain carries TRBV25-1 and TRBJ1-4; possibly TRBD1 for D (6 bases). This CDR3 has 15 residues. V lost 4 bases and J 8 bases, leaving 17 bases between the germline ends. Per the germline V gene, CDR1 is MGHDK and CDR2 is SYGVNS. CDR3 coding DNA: TGTGCCAGCAGTGGGGACATCGGGGTGGGCGAAAAACTGTTTTTT. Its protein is CASSGDIGVGEKLFF.

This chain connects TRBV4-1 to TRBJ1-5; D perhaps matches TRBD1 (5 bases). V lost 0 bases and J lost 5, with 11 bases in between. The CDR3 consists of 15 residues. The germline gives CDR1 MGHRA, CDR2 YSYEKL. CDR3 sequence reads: CASSQDPGGDQPQHF. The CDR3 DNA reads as TGCGCCAGCAGCCAAGATCCTGGGGGGGATCAGCCCCAGCATTTT.

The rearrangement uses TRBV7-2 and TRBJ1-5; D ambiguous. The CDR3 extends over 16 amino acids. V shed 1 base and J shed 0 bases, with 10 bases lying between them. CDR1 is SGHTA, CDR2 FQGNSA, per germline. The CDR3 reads CASSLDGGYSNQPQHF. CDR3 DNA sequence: TGTGCCAGCAGCTTAGACGGCGGTTATAGCAATCAGCCCCAGCATTTT.

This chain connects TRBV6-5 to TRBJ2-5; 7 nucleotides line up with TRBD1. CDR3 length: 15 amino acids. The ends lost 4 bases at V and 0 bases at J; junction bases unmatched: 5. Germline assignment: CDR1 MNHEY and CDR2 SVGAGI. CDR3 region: CASSSQGQYQETQYF. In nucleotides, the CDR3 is TGTGCCAGCAGTTCACAGGGACAGTACCAAGAGACCCAGTACTTC.